This section outlines one T cell receptor beta chain sequence together with its context. The antigen remains undetermined. Germline V gene sequence: CDR1 MDHEN, CDR2 SYDVKM. The CDR3 is 13 amino acids. V was clipped by 7 bases and J by 5 bases; unmatched bases: 7. The data are from a study of T cell repertoires in cytomegalovirus infection. At the level of the study: It was the public TCR beta signatures that indicated both CMV infection and matching HLA type.

TCRdb re-analysed the reads in MiXCR, keeping a single row per CDR3 protein. There are some 400,000 distinct CDR3 sequences in the sample; 25% to 40% occur only once, and roughly 13% lies in the top ten. Study-level results: Public TCR beta family frequency separated CMV-and-HLA carriers, including in an independent cohort.

The source of this sequence is a human donor in good health (CMV status not recorded). Some clones in this sample may be carry-over from other donors' samples. The sample consisted of PBMCs. The chain is built from TRBV28 and TRBJ1-2; 7 bases are a match to TRBD1. The CDR3 reads CASTTGVKYGYTF. CDR3 in DNA: TGTGCCAGCACCACAGGGGTGAAGTATGGCTACACCTTC.